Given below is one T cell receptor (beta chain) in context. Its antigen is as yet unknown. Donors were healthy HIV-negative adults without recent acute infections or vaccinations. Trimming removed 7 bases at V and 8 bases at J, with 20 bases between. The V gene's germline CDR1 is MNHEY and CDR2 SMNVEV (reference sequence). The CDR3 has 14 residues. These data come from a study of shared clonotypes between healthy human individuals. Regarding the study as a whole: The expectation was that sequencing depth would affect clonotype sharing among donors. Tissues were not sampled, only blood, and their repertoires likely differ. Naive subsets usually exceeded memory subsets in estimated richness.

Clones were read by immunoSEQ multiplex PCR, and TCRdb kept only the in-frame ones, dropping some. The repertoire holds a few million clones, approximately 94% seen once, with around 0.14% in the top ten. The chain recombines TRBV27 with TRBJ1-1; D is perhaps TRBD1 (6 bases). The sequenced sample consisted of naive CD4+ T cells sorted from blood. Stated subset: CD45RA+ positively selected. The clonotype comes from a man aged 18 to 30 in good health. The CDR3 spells CASTHSTGAAEAFF. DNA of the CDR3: TGTGCCAGCACTCATTCCACGGGGGCGGCCGAAGCTTTCTTT.